This paragraph covers one T cell receptor beta chain sequence. What it recognizes is unknown. This specimen belongs to a study of T cell responses to AZD1222 COVID-19 vaccine. Study results and caveats: Spike as a whole was targeted by vaccine-associated CD4 TCRs, dominant at 160-218 and 743-854.

The data were produced by immunoSEQ multiplex PCR, yet TCRdb's version contains in-frame clones alone and is incomplete. The sample shows some 83,000 clones, roughly 88% of them seen only once. Between the trimmed V and J ends, which lost 1 base and 3 bases, there was a span of 7 bases. Germline CDR1 reads SQVTM; CDR2 reads ANQGSEA. This CDR3 contains 13 residues. This TCR was sampled from an adult in good health. This chain connects TRBV29-1 to TRBJ1-3, with D unresolved. The input for sequencing was peripheral blood, taken on day 0 of AZD1222 vaccination. CDR3 coding DNA: TGCAGCGTTGAAGCACAGATTGGAAACACCATATATTTT. Translating gives CSVEAQIGNTIYF.